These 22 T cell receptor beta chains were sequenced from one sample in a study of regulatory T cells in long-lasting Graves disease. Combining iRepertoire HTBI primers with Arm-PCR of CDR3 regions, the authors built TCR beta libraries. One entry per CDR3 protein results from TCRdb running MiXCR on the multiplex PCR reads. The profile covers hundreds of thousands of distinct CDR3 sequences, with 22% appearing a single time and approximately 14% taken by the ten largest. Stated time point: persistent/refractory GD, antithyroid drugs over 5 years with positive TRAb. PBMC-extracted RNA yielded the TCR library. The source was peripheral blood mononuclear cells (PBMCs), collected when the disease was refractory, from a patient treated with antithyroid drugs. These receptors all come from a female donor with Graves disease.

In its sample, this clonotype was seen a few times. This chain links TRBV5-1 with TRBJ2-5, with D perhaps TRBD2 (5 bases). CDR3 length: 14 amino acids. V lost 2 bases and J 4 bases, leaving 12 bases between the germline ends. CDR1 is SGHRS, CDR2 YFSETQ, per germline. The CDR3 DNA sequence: TGCGCCAGCAGCTTCGGGGTGGAAGGAGAGACCCAGTACTTC. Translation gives CASSFGVEGETQYF.

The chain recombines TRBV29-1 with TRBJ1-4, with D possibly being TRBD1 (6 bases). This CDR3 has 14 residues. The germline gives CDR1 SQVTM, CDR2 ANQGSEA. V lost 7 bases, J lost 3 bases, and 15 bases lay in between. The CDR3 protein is CSGGGGAPNEKLFF. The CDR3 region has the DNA TGCAGCGGGGGGGGGGGGGCCCCTAATGAAAAACTGTTTTTT.

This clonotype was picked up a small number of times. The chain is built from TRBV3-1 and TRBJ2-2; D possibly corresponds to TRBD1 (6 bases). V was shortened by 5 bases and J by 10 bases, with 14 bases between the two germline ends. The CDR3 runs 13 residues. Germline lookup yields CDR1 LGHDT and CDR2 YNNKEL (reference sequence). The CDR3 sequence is CASSFPPGQELFF. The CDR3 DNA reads TGTGCCAGCAGCTTCCCTCCGGGACAGGAGCTGTTTTTT.

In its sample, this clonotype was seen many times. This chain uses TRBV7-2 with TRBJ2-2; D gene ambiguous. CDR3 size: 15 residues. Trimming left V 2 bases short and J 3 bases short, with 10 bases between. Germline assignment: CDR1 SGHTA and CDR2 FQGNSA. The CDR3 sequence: CASSLRVGDTGELFF. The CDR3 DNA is TGTGCCAGCAGCTTACGAGTTGGCGACACCGGGGAGCTGTTTTTT. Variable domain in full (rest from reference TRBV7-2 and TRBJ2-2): GAGVSQSPSNKVTEKGKDVELRCDPISGHTALYWYRQSLGQGLEFLIYFQGNSAPDKSGLPSDRFSAERTGGSVSTLTIQRTQQEDSAVYLCASSLRVGDTGELFFGEGSRLTVL.

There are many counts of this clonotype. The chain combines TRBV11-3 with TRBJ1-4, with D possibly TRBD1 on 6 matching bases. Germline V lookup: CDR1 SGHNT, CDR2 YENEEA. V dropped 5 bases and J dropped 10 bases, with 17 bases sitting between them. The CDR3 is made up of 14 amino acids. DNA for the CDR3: TGTGCCAGCAGCGAACAGGGCCTGTCGGGAAAACTGTTTTTT. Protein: CASSEQGLSGKLFF.

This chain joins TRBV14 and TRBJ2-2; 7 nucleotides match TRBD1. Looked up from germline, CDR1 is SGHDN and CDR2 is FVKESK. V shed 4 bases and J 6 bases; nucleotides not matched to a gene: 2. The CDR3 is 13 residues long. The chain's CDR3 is CASSRTGAGELFF. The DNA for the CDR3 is TGTGCCAGCAGCCGCACAGGGGCCGGGGAGCTGTTTTTT.

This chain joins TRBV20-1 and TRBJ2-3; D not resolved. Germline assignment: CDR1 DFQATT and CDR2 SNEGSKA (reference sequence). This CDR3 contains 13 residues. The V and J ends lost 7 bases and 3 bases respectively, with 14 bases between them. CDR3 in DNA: TGCAGTGTTCCCCCTCCTGGAACAGATACGCAGTATTTT. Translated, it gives CSVPPPGTDTQYF.

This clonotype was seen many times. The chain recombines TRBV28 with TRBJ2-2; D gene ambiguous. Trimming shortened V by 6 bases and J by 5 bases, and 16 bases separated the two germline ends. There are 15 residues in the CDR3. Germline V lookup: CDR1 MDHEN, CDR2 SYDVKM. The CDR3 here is CASRVAGIGTGELFF. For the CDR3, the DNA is TGTGCCAGCAGAGTGGCTGGGATTGGGACCGGGGAGCTGTTTTTT. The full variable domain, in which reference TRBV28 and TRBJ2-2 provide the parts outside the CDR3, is DVKVTQSSRYLVKRTGEKVFLECVQDMDHENMFWYRQDPGLGLRLIYFSYDVKMKEKGDIPEGYSVSREKKERFSLILESASTNQTSMYLCASRVAGIGTGELFFGEGSRLTVL.

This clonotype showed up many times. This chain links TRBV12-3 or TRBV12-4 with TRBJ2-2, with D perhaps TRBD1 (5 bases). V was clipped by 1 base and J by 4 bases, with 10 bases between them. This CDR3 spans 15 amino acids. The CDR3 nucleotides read TGTGCCAGCAGTTTAGGGGGCTCGGCCACCGGGGAGCTGTTTTTT. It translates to CASSLGGSATGELFF.

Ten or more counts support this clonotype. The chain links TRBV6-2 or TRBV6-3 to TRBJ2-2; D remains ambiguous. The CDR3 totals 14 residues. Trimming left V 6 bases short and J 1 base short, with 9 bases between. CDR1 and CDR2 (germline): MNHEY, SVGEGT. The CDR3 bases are TGTGCCAGCAGCTACACCTGGAACACCGGGGAGCTGTTTTTT. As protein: CASSYTWNTGELFF.

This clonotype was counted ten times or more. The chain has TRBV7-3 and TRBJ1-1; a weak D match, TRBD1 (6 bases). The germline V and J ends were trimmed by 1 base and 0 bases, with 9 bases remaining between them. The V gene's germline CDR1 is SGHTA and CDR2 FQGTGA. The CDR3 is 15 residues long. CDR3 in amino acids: CASSLMGDMNTEAFF. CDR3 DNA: TGTGCCAGCAGCTTAATGGGGGACATGAACACTGAAGCTTTCTTT.

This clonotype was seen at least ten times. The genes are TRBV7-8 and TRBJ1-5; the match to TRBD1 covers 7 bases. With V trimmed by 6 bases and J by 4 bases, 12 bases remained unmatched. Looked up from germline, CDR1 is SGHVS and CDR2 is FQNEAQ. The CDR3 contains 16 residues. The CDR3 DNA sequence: TGTGCCAGCAGTCTCCGTGGAGGGGGCCCGAATCAGCCCCAGCATTTT. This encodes CASSLRGGGPNQPQHF.

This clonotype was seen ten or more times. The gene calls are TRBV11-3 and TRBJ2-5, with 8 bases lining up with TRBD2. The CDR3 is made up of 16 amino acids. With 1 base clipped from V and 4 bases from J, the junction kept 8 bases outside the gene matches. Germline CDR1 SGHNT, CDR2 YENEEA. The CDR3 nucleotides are TGTGCCAGCAGCTTAGGAGAGCGGGAGAAAGGAGAGACCCAGTACTTC. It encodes CASSLGEREKGETQYF.

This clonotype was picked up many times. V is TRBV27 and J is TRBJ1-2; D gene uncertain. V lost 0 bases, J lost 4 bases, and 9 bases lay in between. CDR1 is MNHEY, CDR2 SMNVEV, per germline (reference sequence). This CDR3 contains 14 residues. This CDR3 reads CASSLSMGIYGYTF. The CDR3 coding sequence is TGTGCCAGCAGTTTATCGATGGGTATCTATGGCTACACCTTC.

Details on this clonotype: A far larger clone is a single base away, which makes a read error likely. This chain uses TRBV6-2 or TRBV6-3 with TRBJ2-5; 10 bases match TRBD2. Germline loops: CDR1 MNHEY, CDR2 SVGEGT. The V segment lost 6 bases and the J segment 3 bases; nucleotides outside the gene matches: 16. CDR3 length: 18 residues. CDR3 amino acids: CASSPGLAGDADKETQYF. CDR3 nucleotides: TGTGCCAGCAGCCCCGGGCTAGCGGGGGACGCCGATAAAGAGACCCAGTACTTC.

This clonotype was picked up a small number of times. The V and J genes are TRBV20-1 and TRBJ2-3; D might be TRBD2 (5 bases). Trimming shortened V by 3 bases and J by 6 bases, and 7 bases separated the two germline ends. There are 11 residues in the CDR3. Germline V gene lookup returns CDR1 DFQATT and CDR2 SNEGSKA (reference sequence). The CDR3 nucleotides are TGCAGTGCTAGTGTAGCGGATACGCAGTATTTT. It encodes CSASVADTQYF.

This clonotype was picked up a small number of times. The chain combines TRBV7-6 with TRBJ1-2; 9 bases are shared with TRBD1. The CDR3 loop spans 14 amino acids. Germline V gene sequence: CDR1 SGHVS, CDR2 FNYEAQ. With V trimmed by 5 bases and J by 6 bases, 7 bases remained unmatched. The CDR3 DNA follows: TGTGCCAGCAGCCCCCGCGGGACAGGGAATGGCTACACCTTC. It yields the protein CASSPRGTGNGYTF.

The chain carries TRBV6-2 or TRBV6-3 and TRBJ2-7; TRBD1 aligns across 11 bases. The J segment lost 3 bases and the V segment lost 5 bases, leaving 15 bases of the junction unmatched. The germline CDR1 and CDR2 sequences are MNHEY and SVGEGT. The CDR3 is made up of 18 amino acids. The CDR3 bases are TGTGCCAGCAGTCGGACAGGGGGCCTCTCTGCCCTTATCTACGAGCAGTACTTC. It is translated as CASSRTGGLSALIYEQYF.

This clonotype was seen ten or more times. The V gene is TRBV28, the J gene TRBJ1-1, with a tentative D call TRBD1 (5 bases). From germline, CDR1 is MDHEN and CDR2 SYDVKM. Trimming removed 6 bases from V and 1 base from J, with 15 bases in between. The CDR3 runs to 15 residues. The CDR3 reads CASSQRTPRNTEAFF. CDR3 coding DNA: TGTGCCAGCAGCCAACGGACACCGAGGAACACTGAAGCTTTCTTT.

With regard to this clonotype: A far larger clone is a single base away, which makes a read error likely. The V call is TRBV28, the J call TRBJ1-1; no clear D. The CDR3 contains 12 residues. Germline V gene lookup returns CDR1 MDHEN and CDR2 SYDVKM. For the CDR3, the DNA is TGTGCCAGCAGCCAGCAGTGGACTGAAGCTTCCTTT. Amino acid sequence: CASSQQWTEASF.

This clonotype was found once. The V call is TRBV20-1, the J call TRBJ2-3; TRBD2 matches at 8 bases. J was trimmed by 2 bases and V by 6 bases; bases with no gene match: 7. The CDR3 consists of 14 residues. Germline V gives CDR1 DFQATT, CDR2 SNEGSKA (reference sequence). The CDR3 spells CSAQTSGTTDTQYF. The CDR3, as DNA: TGCAGTGCACAAACTAGCGGAACCACAGATACGCAGTATTTT.

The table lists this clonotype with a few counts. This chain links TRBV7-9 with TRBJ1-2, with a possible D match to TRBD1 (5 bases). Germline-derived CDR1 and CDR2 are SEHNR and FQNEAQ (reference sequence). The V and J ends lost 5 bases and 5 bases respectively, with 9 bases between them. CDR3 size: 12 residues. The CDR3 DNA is TGTGCCAGCAGCCGCGAGGGGTATGGCTACACCTTC. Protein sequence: CASSREGYGYTF. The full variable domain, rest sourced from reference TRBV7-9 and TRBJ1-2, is DTGVSQNPRHKITKRGQNVTFRCDPISEHNRLYWYRQTLGQGPEFLTYFQNEAQLEKSRLLSDRFSAERPKGSFSTLEIQRTEQGDSAMYLCASSREGYGYTFGSGTRLTVV.